The clone carrying this T cell receptor (beta chain) was counted many times. Its antigen is undetermined. CDR1 SGHTA and CDR2 FQGNSA come from the germline V gene. The CDR3 is 16 residues long. V was shortened by 2 bases and J by 0 bases, with 11 bases between the two germline ends. Via MiXCR, TCRdb re-called the reads, giving one row per CDR3 protein. The sample lists some 480,000 distinct CDR3 sequences, 30% to 40% occurring once. These data come from a study of T cell repertoires in cytomegalovirus infection. At the level of the study: Matching HLA type, along with CMV infection, was indicated by public TCR beta signatures.

Study results and caveats: There were HLA-C-restricted CMV-specific TCR beta clonotypes dominating the ex vivo response. Carriers of CMV plus the relevant HLA were identified by cumulative public TCR beta family frequency.

The chain has TRBV7-2 and TRBJ1-3; D gene uncertain. This clonotype originated in a human donor in good health (CMV status not recorded). Some clones in this sample may be carry-over from other donors' samples. The sample here was cultured PBMCs, taken from culture after CMV antigen stimulation. CDR3 nucleotides: TGTGCCAGCAGCTTATCGTTAAGAATCTCTGGAAACACCATATATTTT. Amino acid sequence: CASSLSLRISGNTIYF.